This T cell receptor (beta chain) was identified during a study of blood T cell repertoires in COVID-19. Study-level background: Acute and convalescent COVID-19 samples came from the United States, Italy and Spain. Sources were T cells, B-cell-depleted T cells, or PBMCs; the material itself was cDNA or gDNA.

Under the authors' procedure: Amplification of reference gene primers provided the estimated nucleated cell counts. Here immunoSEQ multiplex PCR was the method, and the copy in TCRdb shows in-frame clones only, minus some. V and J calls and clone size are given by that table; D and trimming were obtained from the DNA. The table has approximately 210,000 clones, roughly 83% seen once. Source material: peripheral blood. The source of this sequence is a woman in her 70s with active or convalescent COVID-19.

DNA of the CDR3: TGTGCCAGCAGCTTAGGAGGGACTAGAACCTACGAGCAGTACTTC. The encoded protein is CASSLGGTRTYEQYF. This chain links TRBV7-2 with TRBJ2-7, with 8 bases lining up with TRBD2. The length of the CDR3 is 15 residues. Trimming cost V 1 base and J 2 bases; bases outside gene matches: 4. The germline gives CDR1 SGHTA, CDR2 FQGNSA. Complete variable domain (other parts from reference TRBV7-2 and TRBJ2-7): GAGVSQSPSNKVTEKGKDVELRCDPISGHTALYWYRQSLGQGLEFLIYFQGNSAPDKSGLPSDRFSAERTGGSVSTLTIQRTQQEDSAVYLCASSLGGTRTYEQYFGPGTRLTVT.